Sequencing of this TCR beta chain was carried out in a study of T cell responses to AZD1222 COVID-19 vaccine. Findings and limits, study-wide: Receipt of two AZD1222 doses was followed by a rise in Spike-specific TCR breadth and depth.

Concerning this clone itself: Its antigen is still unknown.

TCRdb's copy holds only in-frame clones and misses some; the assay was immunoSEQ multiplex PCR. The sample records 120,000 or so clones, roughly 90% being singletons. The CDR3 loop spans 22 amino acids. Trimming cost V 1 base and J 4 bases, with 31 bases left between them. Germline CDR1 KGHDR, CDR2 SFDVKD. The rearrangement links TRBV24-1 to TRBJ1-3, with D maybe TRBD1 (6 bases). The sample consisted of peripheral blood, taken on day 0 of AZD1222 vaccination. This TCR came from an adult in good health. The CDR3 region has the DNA TGTGCCACCAGTGATTTTAGATGGCAGGGGAATGGGGTAAATGGTAGGGGAAACACCATATATTTT. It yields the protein CATSDFRWQGNGVNGRGNTIYF.